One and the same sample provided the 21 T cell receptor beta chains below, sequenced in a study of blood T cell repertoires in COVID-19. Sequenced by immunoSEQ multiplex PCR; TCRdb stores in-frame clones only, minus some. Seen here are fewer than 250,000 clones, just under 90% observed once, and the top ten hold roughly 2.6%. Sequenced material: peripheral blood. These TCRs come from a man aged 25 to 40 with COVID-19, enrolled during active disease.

CDR3 protein: CASSAPGTGSYNEQFF. CDR3 in DNA: TGTGCCAGCAGTGCCCCCGGGACAGGGTCCTACAATGAGCAGTTCTTC. The V call is TRBV25-1, the J call TRBJ2-1, with 9 bases fitting TRBD1. Trimming at V came to 4 bases and at J to 1 base, leaving 5 bases not matched to a gene. Germline loops: CDR1 MGHDK, CDR2 SYGVNS. The CDR3 has 16 residues.

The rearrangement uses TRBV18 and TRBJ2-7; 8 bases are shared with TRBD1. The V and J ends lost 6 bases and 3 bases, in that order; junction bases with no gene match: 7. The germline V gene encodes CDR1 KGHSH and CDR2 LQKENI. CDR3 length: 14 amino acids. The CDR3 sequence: CASSLRGQIYEQYF. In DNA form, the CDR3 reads TGTGCCAGCTCCCTCAGGGGGCAGATCTACGAGCAGTACTTC.

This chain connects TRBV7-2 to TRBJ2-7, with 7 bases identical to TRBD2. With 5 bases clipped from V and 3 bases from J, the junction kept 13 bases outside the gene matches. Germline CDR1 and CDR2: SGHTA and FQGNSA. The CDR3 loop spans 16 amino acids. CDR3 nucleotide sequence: TGTGCCAGCAGCGGGATAGCGGGCGGGAACTTCTACGAGCAGTACTTC. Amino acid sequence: CASSGIAGGNFYEQYF.

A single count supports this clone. The CDR3: CASSLVTGDTEAFF. In nucleotides, the CDR3 is TGTGCCAGCAGCTTAGTAACAGGGGACACTGAAGCTTTCTTT. V usage is TRBV7-9 and J usage is TRBJ1-1; TRBD1 agrees at 7 bases. Per germline, CDR1 SEHNR and CDR2 FQNEAQ (reference sequence). CDR3 size: 14 residues. The trim removed 1 base at V and 3 bases at J, leaving 2 bases unmatched.

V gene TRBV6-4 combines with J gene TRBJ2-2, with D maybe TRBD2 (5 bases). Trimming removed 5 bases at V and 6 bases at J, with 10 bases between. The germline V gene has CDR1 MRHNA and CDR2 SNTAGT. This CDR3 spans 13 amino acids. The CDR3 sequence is CASSREVAGELFF. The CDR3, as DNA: TGTGCCAGCAGTCGGGAAGTAGCCGGGGAGCTGTTTTTT.

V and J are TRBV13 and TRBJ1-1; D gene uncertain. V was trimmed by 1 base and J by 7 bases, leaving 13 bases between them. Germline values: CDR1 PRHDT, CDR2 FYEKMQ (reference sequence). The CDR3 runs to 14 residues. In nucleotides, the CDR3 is TGTGCCAGCAGCTTAGAACTTGGAGGCGGTGAAGCTTTCTTT. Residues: CASSLELGGGEAFF. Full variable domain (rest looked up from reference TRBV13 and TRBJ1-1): AAGVIQSPRHLIKEKRETATLKCYPIPRHDTVYWYQQGPGQDPQFLISFYEKMQSDKGSIPDRFSAQQFSDYHSELNMSSLELGDSALYFCASSLELGGGEAFFGQGTRLTVV.

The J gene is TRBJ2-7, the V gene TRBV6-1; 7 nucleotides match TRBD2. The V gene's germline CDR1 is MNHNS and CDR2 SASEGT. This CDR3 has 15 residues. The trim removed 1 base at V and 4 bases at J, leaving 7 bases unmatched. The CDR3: CASSEGGRGGYEQYF. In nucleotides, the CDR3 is TGTGCCAGCAGTGAAGGGGGTCGGGGAGGGTACGAGCAGTACTTC.

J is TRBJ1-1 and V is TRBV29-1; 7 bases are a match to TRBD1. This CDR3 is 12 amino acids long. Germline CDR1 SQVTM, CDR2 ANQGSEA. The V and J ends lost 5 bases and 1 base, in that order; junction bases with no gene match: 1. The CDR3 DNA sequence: TGCAGCGTTCGACAGGGGAACACTGAAGCTTTCTTT. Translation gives CSVRQGNTEAFF.

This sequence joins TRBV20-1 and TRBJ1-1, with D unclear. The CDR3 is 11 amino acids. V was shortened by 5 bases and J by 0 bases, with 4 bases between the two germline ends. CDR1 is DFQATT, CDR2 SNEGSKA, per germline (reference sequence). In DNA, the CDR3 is TGCAGTGCTTACATGAACACTGAAGCTTTCTTT. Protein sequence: CSAYMNTEAFF.

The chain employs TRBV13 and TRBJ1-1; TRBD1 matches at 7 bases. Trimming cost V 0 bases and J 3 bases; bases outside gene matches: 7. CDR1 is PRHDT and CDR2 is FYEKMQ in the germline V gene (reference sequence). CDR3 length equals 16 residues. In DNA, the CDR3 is TGTGCCAGCAGCTTAGGGTGGGCAGGGGGTGACACTGAAGCTTTCTTT. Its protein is CASSLGWAGGDTEAFF.

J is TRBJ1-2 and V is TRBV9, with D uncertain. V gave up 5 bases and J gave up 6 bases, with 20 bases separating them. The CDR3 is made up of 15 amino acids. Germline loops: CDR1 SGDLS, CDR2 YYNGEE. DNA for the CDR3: TGTGCCAGCAGTGCCAGCGGCAGGCAGAGTGATGGCTACACCTTC. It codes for CASSASGRQSDGYTF.

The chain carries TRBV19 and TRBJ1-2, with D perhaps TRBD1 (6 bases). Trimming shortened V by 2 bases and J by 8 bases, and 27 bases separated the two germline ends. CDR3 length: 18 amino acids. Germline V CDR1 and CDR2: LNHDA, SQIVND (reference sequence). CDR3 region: CASSISYNTGRGSFGYTF. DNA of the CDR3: TGTGCCAGTAGTATATCGTATAATACGGGCAGGGGTTCTTTCGGCTACACCTTC.

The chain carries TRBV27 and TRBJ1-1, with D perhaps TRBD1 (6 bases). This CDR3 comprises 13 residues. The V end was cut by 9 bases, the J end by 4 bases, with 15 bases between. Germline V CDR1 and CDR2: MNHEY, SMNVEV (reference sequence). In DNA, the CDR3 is TGTGCCAGGAGGCGTCACAGGGTCACTGAAGCTTTCTTT. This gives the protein CARRRHRVTEAFF.

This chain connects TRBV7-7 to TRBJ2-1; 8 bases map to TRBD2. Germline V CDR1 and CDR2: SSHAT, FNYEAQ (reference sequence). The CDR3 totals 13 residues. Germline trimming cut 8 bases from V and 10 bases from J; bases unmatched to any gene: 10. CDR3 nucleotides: TGTGCCAGCGCAGTGGGACTAGGGTGGGAGCAGTTCTTC. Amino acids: CASAVGLGWEQFF.

CDR3: CAITSGVGQPQHF. Written as DNA, the CDR3 is TGTGCCATCACATCGGGGGTTGGTCAGCCCCAGCATTTT. The genes are TRBV10-3 and TRBJ1-5; a possible D gene is TRBD1 (5 bases). There are 13 residues in the CDR3. V was trimmed by 7 bases and J by 6 bases, leaving 13 bases between them. In germline, CDR1 is ENHRY, CDR2 SYGVKD.

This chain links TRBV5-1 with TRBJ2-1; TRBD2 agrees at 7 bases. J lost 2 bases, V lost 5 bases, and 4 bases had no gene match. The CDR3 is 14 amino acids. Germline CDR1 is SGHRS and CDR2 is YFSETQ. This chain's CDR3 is CASRRGNPYNEQFF. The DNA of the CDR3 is TGCGCCAGCAGGCGGGGGAACCCCTACAATGAGCAGTTCTTC. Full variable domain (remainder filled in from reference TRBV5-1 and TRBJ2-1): KAGVTQTPRYLIKTRGQQVTLSCSPISGHRSVSWYQQTPGQGLQFLFEYFSETQRNKGNFPGRFSGRQFSNSRSEMNVSTLELGDSALYLCASRRGNPYNEQFFGPGTRLTVL.

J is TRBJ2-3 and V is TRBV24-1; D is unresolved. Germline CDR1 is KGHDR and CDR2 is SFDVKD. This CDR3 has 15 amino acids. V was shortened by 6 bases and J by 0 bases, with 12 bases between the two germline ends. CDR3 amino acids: CATSSHGHSTDTQYF. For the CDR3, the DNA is TGTGCCACCAGTAGTCATGGGCACAGCACAGATACGCAGTATTTT.

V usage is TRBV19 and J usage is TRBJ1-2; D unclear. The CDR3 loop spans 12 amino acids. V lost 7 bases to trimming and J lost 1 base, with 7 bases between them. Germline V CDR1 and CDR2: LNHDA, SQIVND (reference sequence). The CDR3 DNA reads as TGTGCCAGTAATTTAAATAACTATGGCTACACCTTC. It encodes CASNLNNYGYTF.

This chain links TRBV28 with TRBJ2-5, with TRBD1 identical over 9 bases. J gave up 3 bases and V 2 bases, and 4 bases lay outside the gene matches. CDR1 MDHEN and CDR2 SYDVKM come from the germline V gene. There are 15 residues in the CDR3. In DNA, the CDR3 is TGTGCCAGCAGTTTACCGGGACAGGGAAAAGAGACCCAGTACTTC. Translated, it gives CASSLPGQGKETQYF. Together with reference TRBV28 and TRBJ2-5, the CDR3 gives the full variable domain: DVKVTQSSRYLVKRTGEKVFLECVQDMDHENMFWYRQDPGLGLRLIYFSYDVKMKEKGDIPEGYSVSREKKERFSLILESASTNQTSMYLCASSLPGQGKETQYFGPGTRLLVL.

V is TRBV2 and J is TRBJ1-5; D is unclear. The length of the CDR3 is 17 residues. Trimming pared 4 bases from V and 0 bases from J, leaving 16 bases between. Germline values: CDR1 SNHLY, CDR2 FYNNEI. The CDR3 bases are TGTGCCAGCAGTGCCTCGCGCCAGGTGTATAGCAATCAGCCCCAGCATTTT. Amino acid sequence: CASSASRQVYSNQPQHF.

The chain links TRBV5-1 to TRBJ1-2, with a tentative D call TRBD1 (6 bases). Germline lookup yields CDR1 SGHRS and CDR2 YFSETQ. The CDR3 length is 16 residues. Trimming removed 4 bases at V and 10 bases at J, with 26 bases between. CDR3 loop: CASSPAAGAQTIVYTF. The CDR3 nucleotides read TGCGCCAGCAGCCCAGCGGCAGGGGCCCAAACTATCGTCTACACCTTC.